This is a list of T cell receptor beta chains from one sample in a study of technical replicates of blood from four donors. Libraries were prepared by immunoSEQ multiplex PCR; TCRdb keeps only in-frame clonotypes and omits some of them. Of roughly 80,000 clones in the sample, less than 95% were seen once. Material: T cells isolated from PBMCs. The receptors here all came from a human donor in good health. CDR3s include the opening cysteine and the closing phenylalanine or tryptophan. The D gene is left open where the match is weak. Size is omitted from some rows. Given values are once, few, many or a class for expanded clones.

clone_size: -; d_call: TRBD2; j_call: TRBJ2-1; v_call: TRBV13; cdr3_nt: TGTGCCAGCAGGGCCGGGGGGAGAGAGCAGTTCTTC; cdr3_aa: CASRAGGREQFF
clone_size: -; d_call: -; j_call: TRBJ1-4; v_call: TRBV6-6; cdr3_nt: TGTGCCAGCAGTTACTTTTTAACAGGCGTCGGGGAAAAACTGTTTTTT; cdr3_aa: CASSYFLTGVGEKLFF
clone_size: -; d_call: -; j_call: TRBJ2-1; v_call: TRBV7-9; cdr3_nt: TGTGCCAGCAGCGCCCTTTCGTTGAGCTCCTACAATGAGCAGTTCTTC; cdr3_aa: CASSALSLSSYNEQFF
clone_size: -; d_call: -; j_call: TRBJ2-7; v_call: TRBV6-5; cdr3_nt: TGTGCCAGCAGTTACTCAGGGGCTAGCTCCTACGAGCAGTACTTC; cdr3_aa: CASSYSGASSYEQYF
clone_size: -; d_call: TRBD2; j_call: TRBJ2-7; v_call: TRBV4-1; cdr3_nt: TGCGCCAGCAGCCAAGATCCTAGCGGGCGAAATTACGAGCAGTACTTC; cdr3_aa: CASSQDPSGRNYEQYF
clone_size: -; d_call: TRBD2; j_call: TRBJ2-3; v_call: TRBV6-6; cdr3_nt: TGTGCCAGCAGTTGGGAGGGTACGCAGTATTTT; cdr3_aa: CASSWEGTQYF
clone_size: -; d_call: TRBD1; j_call: TRBJ1-2; v_call: TRBV6-1; cdr3_nt: TGTGCCAGCAGTGAAAGAAGTGCAGGACAGGCCGCTGGCTACACCTTC; cdr3_aa: CASSERSAGQAAGYTF
clone_size: -; d_call: -; j_call: TRBJ1-1; v_call: TRBV30; cdr3_nt: TGTGCCTGGAGTGGAGGGATCTTGAACACTGAAGCTTTCTTT; cdr3_aa: CAWSGGILNTEAFF
clone_size: -; d_call: -; j_call: TRBJ1-1; v_call: TRBV5-1; cdr3_nt: TGCGCCAGCAGCTTCGTAAGAGATAACACTGAAGCTTTCTTT; cdr3_aa: CASSFVRDNTEAFF
clone_size: -; d_call: -; j_call: TRBJ1-1; v_call: TRBV12-5; cdr3_nt: TGTGCTAGTGGTATCAATCCGGCGGGGAGCACTGAAGCTTTCTTT; cdr3_aa: CASGINPAGSTEAFF
clone_size: -; d_call: TRBD1; j_call: TRBJ1-5; v_call: TRBV7-2; cdr3_nt: TGTGCAGTCCGGACAGGCCCGAATAGCAATCAGCCCCAGCATTTT; cdr3_aa: CAVRTGPNSNQPQHF
clone_size: once; d_call: -; j_call: TRBJ2-1; v_call: TRBV28; cdr3_nt: TGTGCCAGCAGTCGGGGGGACATCTACTACAATGAGCAGTTCTTC; cdr3_aa: CASSRGDIYYNEQFF
clone_size: -; d_call: -; j_call: TRBJ2-6; v_call: TRBV9; cdr3_nt: TGTGCCAGCAACAGGGCCGGGGCCAACGTCCTGACTTTC; cdr3_aa: CASNRAGANVLTF
clone_size: -; d_call: TRBD2; j_call: TRBJ2-3; v_call: TRBV10-3; cdr3_nt: TGTGCCATCAGTGTGACGGGAGGGCGGGTATCGACAGATACGCAGTATTTT; cdr3_aa: CAISVTGGRVSTDTQYF
clone_size: -; d_call: TRBD2; j_call: TRBJ2-1; v_call: TRBV7-6; cdr3_nt: TGTGCCAGCAGCTTAGTCGGGAGGAACTACAATGAGCAGTTCTTC; cdr3_aa: CASSLVGRNYNEQFF
clone_size: -; d_call: TRBD1; j_call: TRBJ1-2; v_call: TRBV6-1; cdr3_nt: TGTGCCAGCAGTGAAGTAGACAGGGTAGTTGGCTACACCTTC; cdr3_aa: CASSEVDRVVGYTF
clone_size: -; d_call: -; j_call: TRBJ1-4; v_call: TRBV19; cdr3_nt: TGTGCCAGTAGTATAACTGCAACTAATGAAAAACTGTTTTTT; cdr3_aa: CASSITATNEKLFF
clone_size: -; d_call: TRBD1; j_call: TRBJ1-5; v_call: TRBV7-8; cdr3_nt: TGTGCCAGCAGCTCCGGGACAGCTTATCAGCCCCAGCATTTT; cdr3_aa: CASSSGTAYQPQHF
clone_size: once; d_call: -; j_call: TRBJ1-5; v_call: TRBV29-1; cdr3_nt: TGCAGCGTTGTATCAGGGAATCAGCCCCAGCATTTT; cdr3_aa: CSVVSGNQPQHF
clone_size: -; d_call: -; j_call: TRBJ2-7; v_call: TRBV18; cdr3_nt: TGTGCCAGCTCACCGCTGGGGACGGAGGGCCACCCCTCCTACGAGCAGTACTTC; cdr3_aa: CASSPLGTEGHPSYEQYF
clone_size: -; d_call: -; j_call: TRBJ2-7; v_call: TRBV5-4; cdr3_nt: TGTGCCAGCAGCTCCGGACTGGGCGATGAGCAGTACTTC; cdr3_aa: CASSSGLGDEQYF
clone_size: once; d_call: -; j_call: TRBJ2-7; v_call: TRBV7-9; cdr3_nt: TGTGCCAGCAGCTCTTCGGGAGTACCGTACGAGCAGTACTTC; cdr3_aa: CASSSSGVPYEQYF
clone_size: -; d_call: -; j_call: TRBJ1-1; v_call: TRBV4-1; cdr3_nt: TGCGCCAGCAGCCAAGATCAGGCAGCAGAAAACACTGAAGCTTTCTTT; cdr3_aa: CASSQDQAAENTEAFF
clone_size: -; d_call: -; j_call: TRBJ2-7; v_call: TRBV28; cdr3_nt: TGTGCCAGCAGTTTAGGACATTCCTACGAGCAGTACTTC; cdr3_aa: CASSLGHSYEQYF
clone_size: -; d_call: -; j_call: TRBJ1-4; v_call: TRBV7-9; cdr3_nt: TGTGCCAGCAGCTTAGCTGTGGCAGGAAGTGAAAAACTGTTTTTT; cdr3_aa: CASSLAVAGSEKLFF
clone_size: -; d_call: -; j_call: TRBJ2-7; v_call: TRBV28; cdr3_nt: TGTGCCAGCAGTTTTAGGGCAGGGTCGGTCTACGAGCAGTACTTC; cdr3_aa: CASSFRAGSVYEQYF
clone_size: -; d_call: TRBD1; j_call: TRBJ2-5; v_call: TRBV5-1; cdr3_nt: TGCGCCAGCAGCCAGGACAGGGGAGGAGGGACCCAGTACTTC; cdr3_aa: CASSQDRGGGTQYF
clone_size: -; d_call: -; j_call: TRBJ1-2; v_call: TRBV27; cdr3_nt: TGTGCCAGCAGTTCCCTTTATAACTATGGCTACACCTTC; cdr3_aa: CASSSLYNYGYTF
clone_size: -; d_call: -; j_call: TRBJ1-2; v_call: TRBV10-3; cdr3_nt: TGTGCCATCAGTGCTGACAGAAGAAACTATGGCTACACCTTC; cdr3_aa: CAISADRRNYGYTF
clone_size: -; d_call: TRBD1; j_call: TRBJ2-3; v_call: TRBV27; cdr3_nt: TGTGCCAGCAGTCCTTACCGACAGGGGGCCGGAGATACGCAGTATTTT; cdr3_aa: CASSPYRQGAGDTQYF
clone_size: -; d_call: -; j_call: TRBJ1-2; v_call: TRBV6-5; cdr3_nt: TGTGCCAGCAGCGGGGGGATTCGTGGCTACACCTTC; cdr3_aa: CASSGGIRGYTF
clone_size: -; d_call: TRBD1; j_call: TRBJ2-7; v_call: TRBV7-3; cdr3_nt: TGTGCCAGCAGCTCAGGGGGCAACGAGCAGTACTTC; cdr3_aa: CASSSGGNEQYF
clone_size: -; d_call: TRBD1; j_call: TRBJ1-1; v_call: TRBV6-4; cdr3_nt: TGTGCCAGCAGTTTATACAACGGAGGGACAGGGGGCTCTGAAGCTTTCTTT; cdr3_aa: CASSLYNGGTGGSEAFF
clone_size: -; d_call: -; j_call: TRBJ2-7; v_call: TRBV10-3; cdr3_nt: TGTGCCATCAGTGAGAGTGGAGACGAGCAGTACTTC; cdr3_aa: CAISESGDEQYF
clone_size: -; d_call: -; j_call: TRBJ2-3; v_call: TRBV5-1; cdr3_nt: TGCGCCAGCAGCTTGGTACTCACAGATACGCAGTATTTT; cdr3_aa: CASSLVLTDTQYF
clone_size: -; d_call: TRBD2; j_call: TRBJ2-3; v_call: TRBV7-2; cdr3_nt: TGTGCCAGCAGCCCCAGCGGGAGGGCCAGAGATACGCAGTATTTT; cdr3_aa: CASSPSGRARDTQYF
clone_size: -; d_call: -; j_call: TRBJ2-7; v_call: TRBV13; cdr3_nt: TGTGCCAGCAGCTTAAGGGGACTCTACGAGCAGTACTTC; cdr3_aa: CASSLRGLYEQYF
clone_size: -; d_call: TRBD2; j_call: TRBJ2-2; v_call: TRBV27; cdr3_nt: TGTGCCAGCAGTTTATCAGGGACTAGCGGGAAGAACACCGGGGAGCTGTTTTTT; cdr3_aa: CASSLSGTSGKNTGELFF
clone_size: -; d_call: TRBD2; j_call: TRBJ2-1; v_call: TRBV5-1; cdr3_nt: TGCGCCAGCAGCACAGGGACTAGCGGGAGGGAAGAGCAGTTCTTC; cdr3_aa: CASSTGTSGREEQFF
clone_size: -; d_call: -; j_call: TRBJ1-1; v_call: TRBV6-5; cdr3_nt: TGTGCCAGCAGACGGCAGGGAACGGCTTTCTTT; cdr3_aa: CASRRQGTAFF
clone_size: -; d_call: -; j_call: TRBJ1-1; v_call: TRBV5-8; cdr3_nt: TGTGCCAGCAGCCTCCTCCGGGACACTGAAGCTTTCTTT; cdr3_aa: CASSLLRDTEAFF
clone_size: -; d_call: TRBD1; j_call: TRBJ2-1; v_call: TRBV7-9; cdr3_nt: TGTGCCAGCAGCTTTAGAGGACAGGGAGGATCCTATGAGCAGTTCTTC; cdr3_aa: CASSFRGQGGSYEQFF
clone_size: -; d_call: TRBD1; j_call: TRBJ1-5; v_call: TRBV18; cdr3_nt: TGTGCCAGCTCACCACAAGGACAGGTTCCAAATCAGCCCCAGCATTTT; cdr3_aa: CASSPQGQVPNQPQHF
clone_size: -; d_call: -; j_call: TRBJ2-3; v_call: TRBV7-9; cdr3_nt: TGTGCCAGCAGGGGGACTCTTCGCACAGATACGCAGTATTTT; cdr3_aa: CASRGTLRTDTQYF
clone_size: -; d_call: -; j_call: TRBJ2-5; v_call: TRBV9; cdr3_nt: TGTGCCAGCAGGACCTTGGGAGAAGAGACCCAGTACTTC; cdr3_aa: CASRTLGEETQYF
clone_size: -; d_call: TRBD2; j_call: TRBJ2-1; v_call: TRBV30; cdr3_nt: TGTGCCTGGAGTCGCGGGAGGGCTATGGATGAGCAGTTCTTC; cdr3_aa: CAWSRGRAMDEQFF
clone_size: -; d_call: -; j_call: TRBJ2-1; v_call: TRBV6-6; cdr3_nt: TGTGCCAGCAGTTACTCGACGGGTTCATACAATGAGCAGTTCTTC; cdr3_aa: CASSYSTGSYNEQFF
clone_size: -; d_call: TRBD2; j_call: TRBJ2-7; v_call: TRBV29-1; cdr3_nt: TGCAGCGTGGGGGGACTAGCGGGAAAGTACGAGCAGTACTTC; cdr3_aa: CSVGGLAGKYEQYF
clone_size: -; d_call: TRBD2; j_call: TRBJ2-7; v_call: TRBV27; cdr3_nt: TGTGCCAGCAGGCTAGCGGGAGGGCTTGGGCAGTACTTC; cdr3_aa: CASRLAGGLGQYF
clone_size: -; d_call: -; j_call: TRBJ1-1; v_call: TRBV14; cdr3_nt: TGTGCCAGCAGCCGAACGGGGGGGTTCAACACTGAAGCTTTCTTT; cdr3_aa: CASSRTGGFNTEAFF
clone_size: -; d_call: -; j_call: TRBJ1-5; v_call: TRBV28; cdr3_nt: TGTGCCAGCAGTTTGGCCAATCAGCCCCAGCATTTT; cdr3_aa: CASSLANQPQHF
clone_size: -; d_call: -; j_call: TRBJ1-4; v_call: TRBV9; cdr3_nt: TGTGCCAGCAGCGTAGCTATTGCGGGGAATGAAAAACTGTTTTTT; cdr3_aa: CASSVAIAGNEKLFF
clone_size: -; d_call: -; j_call: TRBJ2-7; v_call: TRBV27; cdr3_nt: TGTGCCAGCAGTTCCGGCGGGTCCTACGAGCAGTACTTC; cdr3_aa: CASSSGGSYEQYF
clone_size: -; d_call: TRBD2; j_call: TRBJ2-1; v_call: TRBV28; cdr3_nt: TGTGCCAGCAGGACGGACAGAACTAGCGGGCCCGGGGGCGAGCAGTTCTTC; cdr3_aa: CASRTDRTSGPGGEQFF
clone_size: -; d_call: -; j_call: TRBJ1-5; v_call: TRBV11-2; cdr3_nt: TGTGCCAGCAGCTTAATGGGGGCGCCGGGGCAGCCCCAGCATTTT; cdr3_aa: CASSLMGAPGQPQHF
clone_size: -; d_call: -; j_call: TRBJ2-2; v_call: TRBV19; cdr3_nt: TGTGCCAGTAGTATTCACAGGGATGTCGGGGAGCTGTTTTTT; cdr3_aa: CASSIHRDVGELFF